This T cell receptor (beta chain) was captured in a study of T-cell memory formation after mild COVID-19. Turning to the study itself: For the most part, TCR clusters were specific to one donor.

MiXCR was run by TCRdb on the 5' RACE reads, yielding one entry per CDR3 protein. Among about 82,000 distinct CDR3 sequences, more than 12% were seen once, and the ten largest hold 39%. Note on this clonotype: Its antigen is still unknown.

General study findings and limits: CM and EM subsets held most contracting CD4+ clones; EMRA held CD8+ ones. A balance of CD4 and CD8 characterized clones contracting day 15 to 85, whereas later expanders leaned CD4+. Unconfirmed was the SARS-CoV-2 specificity of second-wave clones that peaked on day 37.

After removal of 4 bases from V and 5 bases from J, the junction contained 7 bases not matched to a gene. The V gene's germline CDR1 is SGHAT and CDR2 FQNNGV. The CDR3 consists of 15 residues. Material: PBMCs or a T cell subset sorted from them (not recorded which). The receptor was derived from a man between 18 and 29 years old who had mild COVID-19 (a few samples of this study predate the infection). Cell type and time point are not known. This chain links TRBV11-2 with TRBJ2-2; TRBD1 matches 7 bases. The CDR3 loop reads CASSYDRVGTGELFF. DNA of the CDR3: TGTGCCAGCAGCTACGACAGGGTTGGGACCGGGGAGCTGTTTTTT.